This TCR beta chain was captured in a study of T cells in Graves' hyperthyroidism and ophthalmopathy. Study in general: It was at initial diagnosis, before any treatment, that peripheral blood was collected.

It was RNA transcripts that yielded the amplified TCR beta CDR3 regions. HTBI primers were employed in a first-round RT-PCR of the TCR CDR3. TCRdb ran MiXCR on the multiplex PCR reads and lists one entry per CDR3 protein. This table holds 380,000 or so distinct CDR3 sequences, about 14% found once. Turning to this clonotype: Being one base from a much bigger clone, this may be a read error.

Orbital computed tomography and thyroid ultrasound, together with serum TRAb and thyroxine and clinical symptoms, were used for diagnoses. CDR3 length: 14 amino acids. This TCR was sampled from a man aged 25 to 40 with Graves' hyperthyroidism that later progressed to Graves' ophthalmopathy. The material sequenced was blood. The J gene is TRBJ2-5, the V gene TRBV12-3 or TRBV12-4; 8 bases agree with TRBD2. For the CDR3, the DNA is TGTGCCAGCAGTTCGTACCGGGAGGGAGAGGCCCAGTACTTC. It yields the protein CASSSYREGEAQYF.